Described below is a single TCR beta chain sequence and its context. Germline V lookup: CDR1 SGHNT, CDR2 YYREEE (reference sequence). The CDR3 covers 16 residues. V shed 0 bases and J 4 bases; nucleotides not matched to a gene: 8. This sample is part of a study of control samples from healthy donors and cancer patients. TCRdb keeps only in-frame clones here, not all; method: immunoSEQ multiplex PCR. Among tens of thousands of clones listed, 75% to 95% were seen once. The chain joins TRBV5-4 to TRBJ1-1; 8 bases map to TRBD1. The clonotype was recovered from a young man with colorectal cancer. Source material: PBMCs. The CDR3 reads CASSLVQGAISTEAFF. The CDR3 DNA reads as TGTGCCAGCAGCTTGGTGCAGGGGGCGATATCCACTGAAGCTTTCTTT.